A single count supports the clone carrying this T cell receptor beta chain. Repertoires were generated with immunoSEQ multiplex PCR, while TCRdb's copy carries only in-frame clones and drops some. Of around 2.1 million clones listed, nearly 97% are singletons. CDR1 and CDR2 from the germline V gene are SGHTA and FQGNSA. The V end was cut by 5 bases, the J end by 9 bases, with 13 bases between. The CDR3 runs 13 residues. This record comes from a study of shared clonotypes between healthy human individuals. The sequencing sample was made of naive CD4+ T cells sorted from blood. Subset here: CD45RA+ positively selected. The rearrangement joins TRBV7-2 to TRBJ2-2; possibly TRBD2 for D (6 bases). This clonotype was sampled from a man younger than 35 in good health. The CDR3, as DNA: TGTGCCAGCAGCCCCCGACTAGGTCGGGAGCTGTTTTTT. This translates into CASSPRLGRELFF.